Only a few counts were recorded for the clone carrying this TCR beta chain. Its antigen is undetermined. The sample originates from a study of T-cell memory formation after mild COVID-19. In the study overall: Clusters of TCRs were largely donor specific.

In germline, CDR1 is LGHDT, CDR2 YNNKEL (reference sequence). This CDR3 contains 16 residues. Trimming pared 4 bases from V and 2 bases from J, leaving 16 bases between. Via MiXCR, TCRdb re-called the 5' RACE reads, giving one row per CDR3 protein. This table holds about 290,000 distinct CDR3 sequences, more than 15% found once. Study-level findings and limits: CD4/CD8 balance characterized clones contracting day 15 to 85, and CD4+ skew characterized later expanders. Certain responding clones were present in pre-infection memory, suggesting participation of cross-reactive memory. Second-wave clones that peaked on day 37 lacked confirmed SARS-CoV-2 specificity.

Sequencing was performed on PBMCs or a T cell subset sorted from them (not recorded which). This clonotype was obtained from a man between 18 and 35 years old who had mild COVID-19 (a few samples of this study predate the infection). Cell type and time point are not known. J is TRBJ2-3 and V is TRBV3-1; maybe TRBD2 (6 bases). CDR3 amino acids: CASSLYIAAVTDTQYF. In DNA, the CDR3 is TGTGCCAGCAGCCTTTATATAGCGGCAGTCACAGATACGCAGTATTTT.